The 25 T cell receptor beta chains given below trace back to one sample, sequenced in a study of T cell repertoires in cytomegalovirus infection. TCRdb passed the reads through MiXCR, listing each CDR3 protein once. Of more than 55,000 distinct CDR3 sequences in the sample, approximately 22% were seen once. Their specific antigens are unknown. The sample here was CD8+ T cells from cultured PBMCs, taken from culture after CMV antigen stimulation. The receptors stem from a human donor in good health (CMV status not recorded). Some clones in this sample may be carry-over from other donors' samples.

This clonotype showed up just a few times. The chain recombines TRBV7-9 with TRBJ2-1; 14 nucleotides agree with TRBD2. Trimming removed 7 bases from V and 10 bases from J; junction bases left unmatched: 9. Germline lookup yields CDR1 SEHNR and CDR2 FQNEAQ (reference sequence). CDR3 length equals 15 residues. The CDR3 protein is CASNPGLAGGQEQFF. DNA for the CDR3: TGTGCCAGCAACCCTGGACTAGCGGGGGGCCAGGAGCAGTTCTTC.

The chain couples TRBV6-1 to TRBJ2-7; tentatively, D is TRBD1 (6 bases). V was trimmed by 3 bases and J by 5 bases, leaving 26 bases between them. This CDR3 is built from 18 residues. Looked up from germline, CDR1 is MNHNS and CDR2 is SASEGT. CDR3 bases: TGTGCCAGCAGTGACTCCGAGACAGGATCGGATCCCCGCCACGAGCAGTACTTC. Translating gives CASSDSETGSDPRHEQYF.

This clonotype was picked up many times. The chain is built from TRBV4-1 and TRBJ2-3; no clear D gene. The V and J ends lost 4 bases and 3 bases respectively, with 11 bases between them. The CDR3 totals 14 residues. Per the germline V gene, CDR1 is MGHRA and CDR2 is YSYEKL. The CDR3 sequence is CASSPPTATDTQYF. Written as DNA, the CDR3 is TGCGCCAGCAGCCCGCCGACCGCGACAGATACGCAGTATTTT.

This clonotype was seen a handful of times. The chain joins TRBV7-2 to TRBJ1-5; 10 bases match TRBD1. Germline V CDR1 and CDR2: SGHTA, FQGNSA. Germline trimming cut 3 bases from V and 2 bases from J; bases unmatched to any gene: 1. CDR3 size: 15 residues. CDR3 in DNA: TGTGCCAGCAGCTTCGGGACAGGGGGCAATCAGCCCCAGCATTTT. Translated: CASSFGTGGNQPQHF.

The chain is built from TRBV13 and TRBJ2-7, with 15 positions matching TRBD2. Trimming cost V 4 bases and J 6 bases; bases outside gene matches: 10. The CDR3 loop spans 17 amino acids. Germline-derived CDR1 and CDR2 are PRHDT and FYEKMQ (reference sequence). CDR3 bases: TGTGCCAGCAGCTCTTATGGGGGACTAGCGGGGGGTGGCGAGCAGTACTTC. Its translation is CASSSYGGLAGGGEQYF.

V usage is TRBV7-2 and J usage is TRBJ2-1; a possible D gene is TRBD2 (6 bases). The V end lost 8 bases, the J end lost 7 bases, and 15 bases lay between the germline ends. Germline V gives CDR1 SGHTA, CDR2 FQGNSA. This CDR3 comprises 13 residues. The CDR3 DNA is TGTGCCAGCTCTAATGGAGGGCAGAATGAGCAGTTCTTC. Amino acids: CASSNGGQNEQFF.

The rearrangement uses TRBV29-1 and TRBJ2-1; 8 bases agree with TRBD1. Germline CDR1 and CDR2: SQVTM and ANQGSEA. V was clipped by 4 bases and J by 8 bases; unmatched bases: 10. This CDR3 is 14 amino acids long. CDR3 amino acids: CSVVGSDRVDEQFF. The DNA for the CDR3 is TGCAGCGTTGTTGGATCGGACAGGGTTGATGAGCAGTTCTTC.

This clonotype was found a few times. The rearrangement joins TRBV27 to TRBJ2-4, with no clear D. V lost 3 bases and J lost 8, with 5 bases in between. The CDR3 covers 11 residues. CDR1 and CDR2 (germline): MNHEY, SMNVEV (reference sequence). CDR3 loop: CASSFRDIQYF. The CDR3, as DNA: TGTGCCAGCAGTTTCCGAGACATTCAGTACTTC.

The rearrangement uses TRBV7-9 and TRBJ1-4, with D possibly matching TRBD1 (6 bases). Looked up from germline, CDR1 is SEHNR and CDR2 is FQNEAQ (reference sequence). The CDR3 contains 15 residues. Deletions cut 5 bases from V and 5 bases from J, with 15 bases between. In DNA, the CDR3 is TGTGCCAGCAGCCTTCTGGCCGGGGGCAATGAAAAACTGTTTTTT. It is translated as CASSLLAGGNEKLFF.

The chain employs TRBV5-1 and TRBJ2-7; D remains ambiguous. This CDR3 comprises 13 residues. Germline V gene data show CDR1 as SGHRS and CDR2 as YFSETQ. V was shortened by 2 bases and J by 2 bases, with 8 bases between the two germline ends. In nucleotides, the CDR3 is TGCGCCAGCAGCTTAAGTGGGCCCTACGAGCAGTACTTC. This sequence encodes CASSLSGPYEQYF. Full variable domain (missing parts from reference TRBV5-1 and TRBJ2-7): KAGVTQTPRYLIKTRGQQVTLSCSPISGHRSVSWYQQTPGQGLQFLFEYFSETQRNKGNFPGRFSGRQFSNSRSEMNVSTLELGDSALYLCASSLSGPYEQYFGPGTRLTVT.

CDR3 protein: CASRPSGNTIYF. The CDR3 DNA is TGTGCCAGCAGGCCCTCTGGAAACACCATATATTTT. The chain couples TRBV7-2 to TRBJ1-3; D is uncertain. The ends were cut back, 6 bases at V and 0 bases at J, with 3 bases in the middle. Germline V lookup: CDR1 SGHTA, CDR2 FQGNSA. CDR3 length: 12 residues.

The chain carries TRBV6-2 or TRBV6-3 and TRBJ1-5; a weak D match, TRBD1 (5 bases). V dropped 2 bases and J dropped 0 bases, with 8 bases sitting between them. Germline CDR1 and CDR2: MNHEY and SVGEGT. CDR3 length: 15 amino acids. The CDR3 is CASSYDSYSNQPQHF. CDR3 DNA: TGTGCCAGCAGTTACGACAGCTATAGCAATCAGCCCCAGCATTTT.

In this sample, this clonotype turned up a few times. The chain joins TRBV6-6 to TRBJ2-2; TRBD1 matches at 10 bases. V was pared by 5 bases and J by 3 bases, with 3 bases of the junction left unmatched. The CDR3 is 15 amino acids. Germline V gene data show CDR1 as MNHNY and CDR2 as SVGAGI (reference sequence). In nucleotides, the CDR3 is TGTGCCAGCAGTAGACAGGGGGCGGACACCGGGGAGCTGTTTTTT. It codes for CASSRQGADTGELFF.

The chain has TRBV6-2 or TRBV6-3 and TRBJ1-5, with TRBD1 matching over 7 bases. Unmatched junction bases numbered 5, after V lost 1 base and J lost 5 bases. CDR1 is MNHEY, CDR2 SVGEGT, per germline. The CDR3 runs to 15 residues. The CDR3, as DNA: TGTGCCAGCAGTTACTTGACAGGGATGTATCAGCCCCAGCATTTT. Encoded protein: CASSYLTGMYQPQHF.

The chain links TRBV7-8 to TRBJ2-4; the match to TRBD1 covers 8 bases. V was pared by 5 bases and J by 6 bases, with 6 bases of the junction left unmatched. The length of the CDR3 is 14 residues. Per the germline V gene, CDR1 is SGHVS and CDR2 is FQNEAQ. CDR3 residues: CASSGQGMGNIQYF. In DNA, the CDR3 is TGTGCCAGCAGCGGACAGGGTATGGGAAACATTCAGTACTTC. Combining the CDR3 with reference TRBV7-8 and TRBJ2-4 gives the whole variable domain GAGVSQSPRYKVAKRGQDVALRCDPISGHVSLFWYQQALGQGPEFLTYFQNEAQLDKSGLPSDRFFAERPEGSVSTLKIQRTQQEDSAVYLCASSGQGMGNIQYFGAGTRLSVL.

In this sample, this clonotype turned up a few times. The rearrangement links TRBV4-3 to TRBJ1-1; D may be TRBD1 (5 bases). CDR3 length: 16 residues. Looked up from germline, CDR1 is LGHNA and CDR2 is YSLEER. The V and J ends lost 0 bases and 1 base respectively, with 12 bases between them. CDR3 in DNA: TGCGCCAGCAGCCAAGATGGGGAGGGACCGAACACTGAAGCTTTCTTT. This translates into CASSQDGEGPNTEAFF.

This clonotype has a count of ten or more. The chain uses TRBV7-9 and TRBJ2-5; 8 bases map to TRBD1. The trim removed 2 bases at V and 1 base at J, leaving 9 bases unmatched. Germline assignment: CDR1 SEHNR and CDR2 FQNEAQ (reference sequence). The CDR3 runs to 17 residues. CDR3 protein: CASSLPDAGGLQETQYF. The DNA for the CDR3 is TGTGCCAGCAGCTTACCGGATGCAGGGGGCCTCCAAGAGACCCAGTACTTC. Full variable domain (missing parts from reference TRBV7-9 and TRBJ2-5): DTGVSQNPRHKITKRGQNVTFRCDPISEHNRLYWYRQTLGQGPEFLTYFQNEAQLEKSRLLSDRFSAERPKGSFSTLEIQRTEQGDSAMYLCASSLPDAGGLQETQYFGPGTRLLVL.

J is TRBJ2-3 and V is TRBV4-2, with a weak D call TRBD2 (5 bases). The CDR3 loop spans 14 amino acids. Germline V gene data show CDR1 as LGHNA and CDR2 as YNFKEQ. V was cut by 0 bases and J by 5 bases, with 9 bases left in between. CDR3 residues: CASSQESAGDTQYF. In DNA form, the CDR3 reads TGTGCCAGCAGCCAAGAGTCGGCGGGAGATACGCAGTATTTT.

The chain has TRBV7-2 and TRBJ1-4; the D gene is possibly TRBD1 (5 bases). V was shortened by 1 base and J by 4 bases, with 7 bases between the two germline ends. The length of the CDR3 is 14 residues. CDR1 is SGHTA and CDR2 is FQGNSA in the germline V gene. CDR3 coding DNA: TGTGCCAGCAGCTTAGAAGGGGTTAATGAAAAACTGTTTTTT. It encodes CASSLEGVNEKLFF.

This rearrangement joins TRBV7-9 to TRBJ2-1, with 7 bases that match TRBD2. This CDR3 spans 17 amino acids. The trim removed 2 bases at V and 9 bases at J, leaving 16 bases unmatched. The V gene's germline CDR1 is SEHNR and CDR2 FQNEAQ (reference sequence). The CDR3, as DNA: TGTGCCAGCAGCTTACCAGCCCGGGACTATAGGGGTCCTGAGCAGTTCTTC. It codes for CASSLPARDYRGPEQFF.

The V gene is TRBV7-9, the J gene TRBJ2-1; possible D gene TRBD1, 5 bases. Trimming removed 7 bases from V and 4 bases from J, with 14 bases in between. Looked up from germline, CDR1 is SEHNR and CDR2 is FQNEAQ (reference sequence). CDR3 length equals 14 residues. The CDR3 DNA follows: TGTGCCAGCAAGGGGCAGCGTGCATACAATGAGCAGTTCTTC. It is translated as CASKGQRAYNEQFF.

The chain employs TRBV6-2 or TRBV6-3 and TRBJ2-1; tentatively, D is TRBD2 (5 bases). Per germline, CDR1 MNHEY and CDR2 SVGEGT. Trimming cost V 0 bases and J 12 bases, with 6 bases left between them. The CDR3 runs to 11 residues. The CDR3 DNA sequence: TGTGCCAGCAGTTACTCGAGGGCGCAGTTCTTC. As protein: CASSYSRAQFF.

This chain joins TRBV4-1 and TRBJ1-5; no reliable D call. The germline gives CDR1 MGHRA, CDR2 YSYEKL. CDR3 length: 18 amino acids. Trimming pared 0 bases from V and 6 bases from J, leaving 21 bases between. For the CDR3, the DNA is TGCGCCAGCAGCCAAGATGAGCACAGCCCCTTTAAGGCTCAGCCCCAGCATTTT. Translation: CASSQDEHSPFKAQPQHF.

This clonotype was recorded a few times. The rearrangement joins TRBV6-5 to TRBJ1-1; D remains unclear. Germline loops: CDR1 MNHEY, CDR2 SVGAGI. The V and J ends lost 2 bases and 4 bases respectively, with 11 bases between them. This CDR3 region has 14 residues. The CDR3 loop is CASSYMGSSTEAFF. CDR3 bases: TGTGCCAGCAGTTACATGGGAAGTAGCACTGAAGCTTTCTTT.

The chain uses TRBV2 and TRBJ1-1, with no clear D. Germline V gene sequence: CDR1 SNHLY, CDR2 FYNNEI. The CDR3 contains 11 residues. The V end was cut by 10 bases, the J end by 1 base, with 7 bases between. CDR3 amino acids: CATLKNTEAFF. As DNA, the CDR3 is TGTGCCACCTTAAAGAACACTGAAGCTTTCTTT.